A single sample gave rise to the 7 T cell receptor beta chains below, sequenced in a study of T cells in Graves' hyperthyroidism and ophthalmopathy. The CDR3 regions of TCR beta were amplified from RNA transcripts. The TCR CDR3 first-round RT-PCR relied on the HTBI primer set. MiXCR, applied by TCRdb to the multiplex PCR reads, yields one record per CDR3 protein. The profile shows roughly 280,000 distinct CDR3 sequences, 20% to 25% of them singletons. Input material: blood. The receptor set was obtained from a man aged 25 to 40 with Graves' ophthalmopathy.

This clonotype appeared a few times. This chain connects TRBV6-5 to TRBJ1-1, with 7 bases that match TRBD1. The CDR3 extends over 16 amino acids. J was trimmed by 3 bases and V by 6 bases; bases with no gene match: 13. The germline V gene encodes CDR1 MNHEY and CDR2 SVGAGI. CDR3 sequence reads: CASRYRQGMSDTEAFF. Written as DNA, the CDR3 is TGTGCCAGCAGGTACCGACAGGGTATGTCGGACACTGAAGCTTTCTTT.

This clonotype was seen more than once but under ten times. The CDR3 DNA reads as TGTGCCAGCAGCCAGACAGAAAATGAGCAGTTCTTC. Its translation is CASSQTENEQFF. This chain joins TRBV3-1 and TRBJ2-1, with D possibly matching TRBD1 (5 bases). The germline CDR1 and CDR2 sequences are LGHDT and YNNKEL (reference sequence). Trimming took off 3 bases at V and 7 bases at J, with 7 bases between the two ends. The CDR3 spans 12 residues.

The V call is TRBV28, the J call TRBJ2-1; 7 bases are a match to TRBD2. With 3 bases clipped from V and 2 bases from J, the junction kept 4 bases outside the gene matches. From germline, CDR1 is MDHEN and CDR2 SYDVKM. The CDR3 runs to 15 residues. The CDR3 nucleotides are TGTGCCAGCAGTTTGCAAAGCGGGGCCTACAATGAGCAGTTCTTC. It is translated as CASSLQSGAYNEQFF.

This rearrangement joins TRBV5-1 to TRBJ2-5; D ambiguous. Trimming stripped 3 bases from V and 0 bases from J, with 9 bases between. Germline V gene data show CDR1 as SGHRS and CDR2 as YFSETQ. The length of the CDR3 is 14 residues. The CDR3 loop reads CASSSIRNQETQYF. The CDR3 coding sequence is TGCGCCAGCAGCTCGATCCGGAACCAAGAGACCCAGTACTTC.

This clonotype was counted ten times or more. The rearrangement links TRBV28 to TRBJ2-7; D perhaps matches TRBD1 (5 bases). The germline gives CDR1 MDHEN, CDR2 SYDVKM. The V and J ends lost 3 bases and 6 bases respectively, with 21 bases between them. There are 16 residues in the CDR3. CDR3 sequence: CASSLIPGYRLGEQYF. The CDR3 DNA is TGTGCCAGCAGTTTGATACCAGGGTATCGGTTGGGCGAGCAGTACTTC.

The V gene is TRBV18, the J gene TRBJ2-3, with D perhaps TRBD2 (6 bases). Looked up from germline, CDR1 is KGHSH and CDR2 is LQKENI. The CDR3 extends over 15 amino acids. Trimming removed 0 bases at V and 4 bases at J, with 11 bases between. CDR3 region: CASSPPSTSPDTQYF. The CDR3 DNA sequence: TGTGCCAGCTCACCACCCAGTACTAGCCCAGATACGCAGTATTTT.

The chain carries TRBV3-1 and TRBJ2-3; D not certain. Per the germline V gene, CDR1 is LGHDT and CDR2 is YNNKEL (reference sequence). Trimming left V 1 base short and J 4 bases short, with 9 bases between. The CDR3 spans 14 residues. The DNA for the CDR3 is TGTGCCAGCAGCCAAGTCGGTAGGGCAGATACGCAGTATTTT. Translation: CASSQVGRADTQYF.